The sequence of this T cell receptor beta chain was determined in a study of T cells in Graves' hyperthyroidism and ophthalmopathy. This clonotype has only a few counts. V gave up 4 bases and J gave up 4 bases; unmatched junction bases: 6. The CDR3 is 16 residues long. Amplification of TCR beta CDR3 regions was performed using RNA transcripts as template. During a first-round RT-PCR of the TCR CDR3, the HTBI primer set was used. TCRdb redid the calling of the multiplex PCR reads with MiXCR, one entry per CDR3 protein. The sample has hundreds of thousands of distinct CDR3 sequences, approximately 18% seen once; the top ten hold around 17%.

Sequencing was carried out using blood. The gene calls are TRBV12-3 or TRBV12-4 and TRBJ1-4, with 10 bases fitting TRBD1. The receptor comes from a woman aged 45-65 years with Graves' hyperthyroidism that later progressed to Graves' ophthalmopathy. The CDR3 nucleotides read TGTGCCAGCAGTTCTGACAGGGGGCTTGGTAATGAAAAACTGTTTTTT. Its protein product is CASSSDRGLGNEKLFF.